This T cell receptor (beta chain) was captured in a study of T cell changes during pregnancy in multiple sclerosis. TCRdb keeps only in-frame clones here, not all; method: immunoSEQ multiplex PCR. The sample consists of tens of thousands of clones, 85% to 90% of them appearing once. The sample holds a few counts of this clone. The CDR3 totals 13 residues. Trimming cost V 3 bases and J 6 bases, with 8 bases left between them. Germline V gives CDR1 PRHDT, CDR2 FYEKMQ (reference sequence). The chain carries TRBV13 and TRBJ2-2; tentatively, D is TRBD2 (5 bases). This receptor was obtained from a female donor with multiple sclerosis, enrolled in a pregnancy study. This specimen was CD4+ T cells from peripheral blood mononuclear cells, taken in the first trimester of pregnancy. The CDR3 DNA sequence: TGTGCCAGCAGCTTGTCGAGGGCCGGGGAGCTGTTTTTT. It encodes CASSLSRAGELFF.